Shown below are 27 T cell receptor beta chains from a single sample sequenced in a study of blood T cell repertoires in COVID-19. The repertoire was sequenced with immunoSEQ multiplex PCR; TCRdb's copy has only in-frame clones and lacks some. The profile shows more than 85,000 clones, around nine tenths of them singletons. The specimen was peripheral blood. These receptors all stem from a man in his fifties or sixties with acute or convalescent COVID-19.

This rearrangement joins TRBV21-1 to TRBJ2-7; the D call of TRBD2 is as the table states it, not checked on the DNA. TRBV21-1 constitutes a pseudogene. The CDR3 totals 18 residues. The CDR3 DNA reads as TGTGCCAGCAGCAAAGCGCTTTTGTGCGGGAGGCTACCCTACGAGCAGTACTTC. Residues: CASSKALLCGRLPYEQYF.

This rearrangement joins TRBV24-1 to TRBJ2-7; TRBD2 aligns across 10 bases. After removal of 4 bases from V and 3 bases from J, the junction contained 8 bases not matched to a gene. Germline V gene lookup returns CDR1 KGHDR and CDR2 SFDVKD. The CDR3 extends over 16 amino acids. CDR3 sequence (DNA): TGTGCCACCAGTGACCGAAGGACTAGCGGAGGCTACGAGCAGTACTTC. Encoded protein: CATSDRRTSGGYEQYF.

This clone was counted only a few times. J is TRBJ2-1 and V is TRBV28, with TRBD2 matching over 7 bases. The V segment lost 8 bases and the J segment 0 bases; nucleotides outside the gene matches: 1. The CDR3 contains 13 residues. Looked up from germline, CDR1 is MDHEN and CDR2 is SYDVKM. This CDR3 is CASRTSSYNEQFF. CDR3 nucleotides: TGTGCCAGCCGGACTAGCTCCTACAATGAGCAGTTCTTC. The full variable domain, rest sourced from reference TRBV28 and TRBJ2-1, is DVKVTQSSRYLVKRTGEKVFLECVQDMDHENMFWYRQDPGLGLRLIYFSYDVKMKEKGDIPEGYSVSREKKERFSLILESASTNQTSMYLCASRTSSYNEQFFGPGTRLTVL.

This clone was observed once. V is TRBV12-3 or TRBV12-4 and J is TRBJ2-1; 8 bases match TRBD1. The CDR3 runs to 13 residues. The J segment lost 6 bases and the V segment lost 6 bases, leaving 4 bases of the junction unmatched. Here the CDR3 reads CASSTDRGNEQFF. The DNA of the CDR3 is TGTGCCAGCAGCACTGACAGGGGCAATGAGCAGTTCTTC.

This clone has more than one count but fewer than ten. This CDR3 reads CASSLVGQGFNEQFF. DNA for the CDR3: TGTGCCAGCAGCTTAGTGGGACAGGGGTTCAATGAGCAGTTCTTC. This sequence joins TRBV7-2 and TRBJ2-1, with 10 bases fitting TRBD1. The CDR3 runs to 15 residues. CDR1 is SGHTA and CDR2 is FQGNSA in the germline V gene. Unmatched junction bases numbered 3, after V lost 1 base and J lost 6 bases.

J is TRBJ2-3 and V is TRBV24-1, with 7 bases lining up with TRBD2. V lost 2 bases, J lost 0 bases, and 4 bases stayed unmatched. The V gene's germline CDR1 is KGHDR and CDR2 SFDVKD. The CDR3 contains 16 residues. The CDR3 nucleotides read TGTGCCACCAGTGATTCGGCGGGAGCGAGCACAGATACGCAGTATTTT. The encoded protein is CATSDSAGASTDTQYF.

This clone was found once. V and J are TRBV19 and TRBJ2-1, with 7 positions matching TRBD1. This CDR3 has 14 residues. Germline values: CDR1 LNHDA, CDR2 SQIVND (reference sequence). The V segment lost 4 bases and the J segment 10 bases; nucleotides outside the gene matches: 10. The CDR3, as DNA: TGTGCCAGTAGTACAGTCGACAGGGCCGGAGAGCAGTTCTTC. Translating gives CASSTVDRAGEQFF.

This clone was observed a handful of times. The chain recombines TRBV6-6 with TRBJ1-1, with 7 bases identical to TRBD1. Trimming cost V 4 bases and J 1 base; bases outside gene matches: 6. CDR3 length equals 15 residues. Germline V gene lookup returns CDR1 MNHNY and CDR2 SVGAGI (reference sequence). The CDR3 sequence: CASSLTGIQNTEAFF. CDR3 coding DNA: TGTGCCAGCAGTTTGACAGGGATCCAGAACACTGAAGCTTTCTTT.

The chain's CDR3 is CASSWGVSYEQYF. The DNA of the CDR3 is TGTGCCAGCAGTTGGGGCGTCTCCTACGAGCAGTACTTC. The rearrangement uses TRBV12-3 or TRBV12-4 and TRBJ2-7, with a tentative D call TRBD1 (5 bases). The CDR3 is made up of 13 amino acids. V was cut by 4 bases and J by 0 bases, with 7 bases left in between.

The chain is built from TRBV5-3 and TRBJ2-3, with TRBD2 matching over 12 bases. TRBV5-3 has ORF status, its function being uncertain. J lost 0 bases, V lost 0 bases, and 20 bases had no gene match. The CDR3 covers 23 residues. DNA for the CDR3: TGTGCCAGAAGCTTGGATCGTGCGAGGACTAGCGGGAACTTGCTCACTAGCACAGATACGCAGTATTTT. Residues: CARSLDRARTSGNLLTSTDTQYF.

This clone appeared once. This chain uses TRBV5-1 with TRBJ1-2; 10 bases map to TRBD1. Germline V gene lookup returns CDR1 SGHRS and CDR2 YFSETQ. This CDR3 has 14 amino acids. J gave up 4 bases and V 4 bases, and 4 bases lay outside the gene matches. Here the CDR3 DNA reads TGCGCCAGCAGCACGGGACAGGGGACCTATGGCTACACCTTC. Protein sequence: CASSTGQGTYGYTF.

This chain joins TRBV2 and TRBJ1-3; D remains ambiguous. The germline gives CDR1 SNHLY, CDR2 FYNNEI. Trimming pared 8 bases from V and 7 bases from J, leaving 12 bases between. The CDR3 is 12 amino acids. The DNA of the CDR3 is TGTGCCAGCTCTTTTGCCTACAACACCATATATTTT. Protein sequence: CASSFAYNTIYF.

This clone was observed at least ten times. The chain has TRBV6-2 or TRBV6-3 and TRBJ1-5; D is perhaps TRBD1 (6 bases). The CDR3 is 14 residues long. Trimming removed 4 bases from V and 4 bases from J, with 11 bases in between. The germline V gene has CDR1 MNHEY and CDR2 SVGEGT. The CDR3 spells CASSLDSENQPQHF. The CDR3, as DNA: TGTGCCAGCAGTTTGGACAGTGAGAATCAGCCCCAGCATTTT.

The CDR3 bases are TGTGCCAGCAGCCAAGGGGACAGGGGGGTAGCCAAAAACATTCAGTACTTC. It specifies CASSQGDRGVAKNIQYF. V is TRBV3-1 (or the pseudogene TRBV3-2) and J is TRBJ2-4; 11 bases are a match to TRBD1. CDR1 and CDR2 (germline): LGHDT, YNNKEL (reference sequence). V trimming: 1 base; J trimming: 0 bases; junction bases outside the gene matches: 2. The CDR3 length is 17 residues.

The chain carries TRBV5-6 and TRBJ2-1; 7 nucleotides line up with TRBD1. The germline CDR1 and CDR2 sequences are SGHDT and YYEEEE. The CDR3 is 13 residues long. V trimming: 0 bases; J trimming: 10 bases; junction bases outside the gene matches: 4. The CDR3 DNA reads TGTGCCAGCAGCTTGGAGGGGGCGGAGGAGCAGTTCTTC. Translated: CASSLEGAEEQFF.

The chain has TRBV27 and TRBJ1-6, with TRBD1 identical over 7 bases. CDR1 and CDR2 from the germline V gene are MNHEY and SMNVEV (reference sequence). V was pared by 1 base and J by 6 bases, with 3 bases of the junction left unmatched. This CDR3 spans 15 amino acids. The CDR3 loop is CASSLYAGGNSPLHF. CDR3 DNA sequence: TGTGCCAGCAGTTTATATGCAGGGGGTAATTCACCCCTCCACTTT.

This rearrangement joins TRBV19 to TRBJ2-1, with 9 positions matching TRBD2. From germline, CDR1 is LNHDA and CDR2 SQIVND (reference sequence). Trimming at V came to 3 bases and at J to 6 bases, leaving 6 bases not matched to a gene. The CDR3 has 15 residues. CDR3 loop: CASSISGLAINEQFF. The CDR3 DNA sequence: TGTGCCAGTAGTATTTCGGGACTAGCCATCAATGAGCAGTTCTTC.

The chain has TRBV28 and TRBJ1-1; D call uncertain. Germline V gene data show CDR1 as MDHEN and CDR2 as SYDVKM. Between the trimmed V and J ends, which lost 4 bases and 3 bases, there was a span of 12 bases. CDR3 size: 14 residues. As DNA, the CDR3 is TGTGCCAGCAGTTATTCTATGGAGGACACTGAAGCTTTCTTT. It encodes CASSYSMEDTEAFF.

The chain combines TRBV27 with TRBJ2-7, with 11 bases matching TRBD2. This CDR3 comprises 14 residues. V gave up 5 bases and J gave up 3 bases; unmatched junction bases: 3. Germline V gene lookup returns CDR1 MNHEY and CDR2 SMNVEV (reference sequence). The CDR3 reads CASSIGTSGYEQYF. The CDR3 coding sequence is TGTGCCAGCAGTATCGGGACTAGCGGCTACGAGCAGTACTTC.

The V call is TRBV10-3, the J call TRBJ2-1; TRBD2 matches at 8 bases. Trimming took 3 bases from V and 4 from J; bases not matched to a gene: 11. Germline lookup yields CDR1 ENHRY and CDR2 SYGVKD. The CDR3 covers 17 residues. This CDR3 reads CAISDQSGGPPYNEQFF. CDR3 in DNA: TGTGCCATCAGTGACCAGAGCGGGGGTCCTCCTTACAATGAGCAGTTCTTC.

The CDR3 nucleotides are TGTGCCAGCAGTGAAACTAGTAGCACAGATACGCAGTATTTT. It yields the protein CASSETSSTDTQYF. The rearrangement joins TRBV27 to TRBJ2-3, with D possibly TRBD2 on 5 matching bases. The CDR3 sequence is 14 residues long. Per the germline V gene, CDR1 is MNHEY and CDR2 is SMNVEV (reference sequence). The germline V and J ends were trimmed by 5 bases and 0 bases, with 9 bases remaining between them.

This clone was found once. The V call is TRBV11-2, the J call TRBJ1-1; D not resolved. V lost 5 bases, J lost 1 base, and 8 bases lay in between. In germline, CDR1 is SGHAT, CDR2 FQNNGV. CDR3 length equals 13 residues. The chain's CDR3 is CASSPRGNTEAFF. In nucleotides, the CDR3 is TGTGCCAGCAGCCCCCGGGGGAACACTGAAGCTTTCTTT.

The chain couples TRBV5-5 to TRBJ2-1; 8 bases are a match to TRBD2. Germline trimming cut 0 bases from V and 4 bases from J; bases unmatched to any gene: 3. CDR3 size: 15 residues. Germline V CDR1 and CDR2: SGHKS, YYEKEE (reference sequence). In DNA, the CDR3 is TGTGCCAGCAGCTTGGAAGCGGGAGAATACAATGAGCAGTTCTTC. It yields the protein CASSLEAGEYNEQFF.

The chain joins TRBV6-5 to TRBJ1-3, with a possible D match to TRBD1 (6 bases). Per the germline V gene, CDR1 is MNHEY and CDR2 is SVGAGI. The CDR3 has 13 amino acids. Trimming cost V 6 bases and J 8 bases, with 14 bases left between them. The chain's CDR3 is CASSHRGGDTIYF. CDR3 in DNA: TGTGCCAGCAGCCACCGAGGGGGAGACACCATATATTTT.

The gene calls are TRBV27 and TRBJ2-7; 8 positions agree with TRBD2. The CDR3 loop spans 14 amino acids. The V segment lost 4 bases and the J segment 4 bases; nucleotides outside the gene matches: 6. Germline CDR1 reads MNHEY; CDR2 reads SMNVEV (reference sequence). The DNA for the CDR3 is TGTGCCAGCAGTTCGAGCGGGAGAGGTTACGAGCAGTACTTC. Protein product: CASSSSGRGYEQYF.

Comment on this clone: Other DNA sequences within the sample encode an identical CDR3. This sequence joins TRBV5-1 and TRBJ2-5, with D perhaps TRBD1 (5 bases). In germline, CDR1 is SGHRS, CDR2 YFSETQ. This CDR3 spans 13 amino acids. V gave up 0 bases and J gave up 5 bases, with 8 bases separating them. CDR3 loop: CASSLAGLETQYF. CDR3 sequence (DNA): TGCGCCAGCAGCTTGGCAGGGTTGGAGACCCAGTACTTC.

The chain uses TRBV28 and TRBJ1-4, with TRBD1 matching 8 bases. The CDR3 is made up of 18 amino acids. Germline V gene sequence: CDR1 MDHEN, CDR2 SYDVKM. J gave up 4 bases and V 4 bases, and 14 bases lay outside the gene matches. The CDR3 reads CASSWGTRGRGINEKLFF. CDR3 DNA sequence: TGTGCCAGCAGTTGGGGAACCAGGGGGCGCGGTATTAATGAAAAACTGTTTTTT.